Listed here are 25 T cell receptor beta chains from one sample, sequenced in a study of CD8 T cells in Susac syndrome. About 0.45 to 1 ug RNA was reverse transcribed with random hexamers. TCRdb itself ran the immunoSEQ multiplex PCR reads through MiXCR, one entry per CDR3 protein. This table has 200,000 or so distinct CDR3 sequences, more than 90% appearing once. Sequences were obtained from CD4+ T cells from PBMCs. These receptors were obtained from a human donor with multiple sclerosis.

The gene calls are TRBV4-3 and TRBJ2-1; TRBD1 is a possible D gene (5 bases). This CDR3 has 16 residues. Germline CDR1 and CDR2: LGHNA and YSLEER. Trimming stripped 0 bases from V and 0 bases from J, with 9 bases between. CDR3 in amino acids: CASSQEGTGSYNEQFF. CDR3 DNA sequence: TGCGCCAGCAGCCAAGAAGGCACAGGCTCCTACAATGAGCAGTTCTTC.

The rearrangement uses TRBV29-1 and TRBJ2-2; 7 bases agree with TRBD1. The CDR3 sequence is 16 residues long. Unmatched junction bases numbered 13, after V lost 5 bases and J lost 4 bases. Germline CDR1 and CDR2: SQVTM and ANQGSEA. CDR3 nucleotides: TGCAGCGTTCCTCCTAAACAGGGGCTTGGCACCGGGGAGCTGTTTTTT. Protein: CSVPPKQGLGTGELFF.

The chain couples TRBV5-6 to TRBJ2-7, with 7 bases identical to TRBD1. J lost 3 bases, V lost 0 bases, and 3 bases had no gene match. This CDR3 is 14 amino acids long. Germline CDR1 and CDR2: SGHDT and YYEEEE. CDR3 residues: CASSLVGQIYEQYF. CDR3 nucleotides: TGTGCCAGCAGCTTGGTGGGACAGATCTACGAGCAGTACTTC.

This chain connects TRBV20-1 to TRBJ2-5; D remains unclear. Germline V CDR1 and CDR2: DFQATT, SNEGSKA (reference sequence). Trimming shortened V by 6 bases and J by 5 bases, and 13 bases separated the two germline ends. CDR3 length: 12 amino acids. CDR3 sequence: CSARPRAETQYF. In DNA form, the CDR3 reads TGCAGTGCGCGGCCCCGAGCGGAGACCCAGTACTTC.

The chain couples TRBV3-1 to TRBJ1-1, with a weak D call TRBD1 (5 bases). V was shortened by 0 bases and J by 4 bases, with 12 bases between the two germline ends. CDR1 is LGHDT, CDR2 YNNKEL, per germline (reference sequence). The CDR3 sequence is 15 residues long. CDR3 in amino acids: CASSQEPRVPTEAFF. The CDR3 DNA is TGTGCCAGCAGCCAAGAGCCCAGGGTCCCCACTGAAGCTTTCTTT.

This rearrangement joins TRBV3-1 to TRBJ1-2; weak D call: TRBD1 (5 bases). The CDR3 contains 13 residues. CDR1 is LGHDT and CDR2 is YNNKEL in the germline V gene (reference sequence). The V end was cut by 0 bases, the J end by 7 bases, with 9 bases between. CDR3 residues: CASSQDAGPGYTF. The CDR3 DNA follows: TGTGCCAGCAGCCAAGACGCAGGGCCTGGCTACACCTTC.

The chain couples TRBV21-1 to TRBJ1-1. TRBV21-1 is a documented pseudogene. The CDR3 contains 11 residues. The CDR3, as DNA: TGTGCCAGCCCCCGATGGAGGGAAGCTTTCTTT. Translating gives CASPRWREAFF.

This rearrangement joins TRBV6-5 to TRBJ2-7; TRBD1 might be the D (5 bases). Trimming took off 0 bases at V and 3 bases at J, with 12 bases between the two ends. This CDR3 is built from 15 residues. Germline CDR1 MNHEY, CDR2 SVGAGI. As DNA, the CDR3 is TGTGCCAGCAGTTACTCTGGCCAGGGAAACTACGAGCAGTACTTC. This encodes CASSYSGQGNYEQYF.

The chain links TRBV7-9 to TRBJ2-3; D unresolved. With 5 bases removed from V and 6 bases from J, the gap between germline ends came to 12 bases. The CDR3 sequence is 13 residues long. Germline values: CDR1 SEHNR, CDR2 FQNEAQ (reference sequence). The CDR3 reads CASSPPGSDTQYF. CDR3 in DNA: TGTGCCAGCAGCCCCCCTGGCTCGGATACGCAGTATTTT.

This clonotype was found once. V and J are TRBV7-8 and TRBJ2-5, with 9 bases aligning to TRBD1. CDR1 SGHVS and CDR2 FQNEAQ come from the germline V gene. V shed 7 bases, J shed 5 bases, and the junction held 23 bases outside the gene matches. CDR3 length: 19 amino acids. CDR3 bases: TGTGCCAGCACCCTACGAGCTTGGACCGGGACAGGGTTATGGGAGACCCAGTACTTC. This codes for CASTLRAWTGTGLWETQYF.

This rearrangement joins TRBV24-1 to TRBJ2-5, with D tentatively TRBD2 (6 bases). V lost 2 bases and J 5 bases, leaving 14 bases between the germline ends. The V gene's germline CDR1 is KGHDR and CDR2 SFDVKD. The CDR3 spans 15 residues. CDR3 DNA sequence: TGTGCCACCAGTGATTCCGGGACTCCGGTGGAGACCCAGTACTTC. Translated, it gives CATSDSGTPVETQYF.

The chain has TRBV6-6 and TRBJ1-3; D unresolved. This CDR3 spans 15 amino acids. From germline, CDR1 is MNHNY and CDR2 SVGAGI (reference sequence). V lost 0 bases to trimming and J lost 4 bases, with 10 bases between them. In DNA form, the CDR3 reads TGTGCCAGCAGTTACTCCGCAGCAACAGGAAACACCATATATTTT. As protein: CASSYSAATGNTIYF.

The V gene is TRBV18, the J gene TRBJ2-7; 10 bases fit TRBD1. Germline CDR1 reads KGHSH; CDR2 reads LQKENI. The CDR3 is 15 amino acids. The V and J ends lost 3 bases and 7 bases, in that order; junction bases with no gene match: 9. CDR3 sequence (DNA): TGTGCCAGCTCACCGATCCGGGACAGGGGAGGGGAGCAGTACTTC. Translation: CASSPIRDRGGEQYF. Combining the CDR3 with reference TRBV18 and TRBJ2-7 gives the whole variable domain NAGVMQNPRHLVRRRGQEARLRCSPMKGHSHVYWYRQLPEEGLKFMVYLQKENIIDESGMPKERFSAEFPKEGPSILRIQQVVRGDSAAYFCASSPIRDRGGEQYFGPGTRLTVT.

This clonotype has a single count. The V and J genes are TRBV29-1 and TRBJ2-5, with D tentatively TRBD1 (6 bases). V lost 2 bases to trimming and J lost 0 bases, with 25 bases between them. Per the germline V gene, CDR1 is SQVTM and CDR2 is ANQGSEA. The CDR3 length is 19 residues. CDR3 sequence reads: CSVERPLDRTRQDQETQYF. The CDR3 DNA reads TGCAGCGTTGAAAGGCCCCTAGACAGAACCCGACAGGACCAAGAGACCCAGTACTTC.

V and J are TRBV12-3 or TRBV12-4 and TRBJ1-1, with unresolved D. Trimming took off 7 bases at V and 0 bases at J, with 3 bases between the two ends. CDR3 size: 11 residues. The CDR3 coding sequence is TGTGCCAGCAACCTGAACACTGAAGCTTTCTTT. It encodes CASNLNTEAFF.

The chain is built from TRBV7-8 and TRBJ1-6; TRBD1 might be the D (5 bases). Germline CDR1 is SGHVS and CDR2 is FQNEAQ. The CDR3 covers 13 residues. With 6 bases removed from V and 7 bases from J, the gap between germline ends came to 10 bases. CDR3 sequence: CASRGTSNSPLHF. CDR3 nucleotides: TGTGCCAGCAGGGGGACCTCCAATTCACCCCTCCACTTT.

The V gene is TRBV5-6, the J gene TRBJ2-7, with 7 nucleotides matching TRBD1. Germline assignment: CDR1 SGHDT and CDR2 YYEEEE. The CDR3 is made up of 17 amino acids. Trimming removed 0 bases from V and 2 bases from J; junction bases left unmatched: 11. The CDR3 bases are TGTGCCAGCAGCTTGGCCGGGGTTCGGGACAGCGCCTACGAGCAGTACTTC. Amino acids: CASSLAGVRDSAYEQYF.

The rearrangement links TRBV30 to TRBJ2-7; D possibly corresponds to TRBD2 (5 bases). Between the trimmed V and J ends, which lost 3 bases and 6 bases, there was a span of 18 bases. CDR3 length: 14 amino acids. Per germline, CDR1 GTSNPN and CDR2 SVGIG (reference sequence). The CDR3 DNA follows: TGTGCCTGGAGCGACGGACTCTCTGTCAGCGAGCAGTACTTC. Amino acids: CAWSDGLSVSEQYF.

The chain couples TRBV20-1 to TRBJ1-1; D possibly corresponds to TRBD1 (5 bases). The V gene's germline CDR1 is DFQATT and CDR2 SNEGSKA (reference sequence). The CDR3 contains 14 residues. V was clipped by 3 bases and J by 0 bases, with 11 bases between them. The CDR3 nucleotides are TGCAGTGCTAGGGCAGGGTTATTGAACACTGAAGCTTTCTTT. Translating it yields CSARAGLLNTEAFF.

The chain is built from TRBV3-1 and TRBJ1-2; D is perhaps TRBD1 (5 bases). Trimming stripped 2 bases from V and 4 bases from J, with 14 bases between. The V gene's germline CDR1 is LGHDT and CDR2 YNNKEL (reference sequence). The CDR3 runs 15 residues. The CDR3 here is CASSQLVGGTYGYTF. The CDR3 region has the DNA TGTGCCAGCAGCCAATTGGTTGGAGGGACCTATGGCTACACCTTC.

The chain links TRBV29-1 to TRBJ1-1; 7 nucleotides line up with TRBD1. The V gene's germline CDR1 is SQVTM and CDR2 ANQGSEA. V gave up 4 bases and J gave up 2 bases; unmatched junction bases: 10. The CDR3 sequence is 15 residues long. The CDR3 sequence: CSVVGAQGGNTEAFF. The CDR3 DNA reads TGCAGCGTTGTTGGAGCCCAGGGGGGAAACACTGAAGCTTTCTTT.

This chain links TRBV20-1 with TRBJ2-1, with D tentatively TRBD2 (7 bases). Trimming removed 8 bases at V and 4 bases at J, with 12 bases between. Germline-derived CDR1 and CDR2 are DFQATT and SNEGSKA (reference sequence). The CDR3 loop spans 12 amino acids. The CDR3, as DNA: TGCAGTAAGGGGGGGCCTTACAATGAGCAGTTCTTC. Translation: CSKGGPYNEQFF.

The V call is TRBV5-1, the J call TRBJ1-2; no firm D call. Trimming removed 0 bases from V and 6 bases from J, with 12 bases in between. The CDR3 has 14 amino acids. Germline V lookup: CDR1 SGHRS, CDR2 YFSETQ. DNA of the CDR3: TGCGCCAGCAGCTTGGCCCTTACTGAGGATGGCTACACCTTC. Encoded protein: CASSLALTEDGYTF. Combining the CDR3 with reference TRBV5-1 and TRBJ1-2 gives the whole variable domain KAGVTQTPRYLIKTRGQQVTLSCSPISGHRSVSWYQQTPGQGLQFLFEYFSETQRNKGNFPGRFSGRQFSNSRSEMNVSTLELGDSALYLCASSLALTEDGYTFGSGTRLTVV.

V and J are TRBV20-1 and TRBJ2-2; D possibly matches TRBD1 or TRBD2 (5 bases each). Germline assignment: CDR1 DFQATT and CDR2 SNEGSKA (reference sequence). The CDR3 runs 13 residues. V was pared by 7 bases and J by 0 bases, with 9 bases between. The CDR3 region is CSGGEANTGELFF. The CDR3 coding sequence is TGCAGTGGAGGGGAAGCGAACACCGGGGAGCTGTTTTTT.

This chain joins TRBV5-1 and TRBJ1-5; no clear D gene. The CDR3 is 15 residues long. Germline V gives CDR1 SGHRS, CDR2 YFSETQ. Trimming pared 1 base from V and 2 bases from J, leaving 10 bases between. This CDR3 reads CASSLSPGGNQPQHF. The CDR3 bases are TGCGCCAGCAGCTTGTCCCCTGGGGGCAATCAGCCCCAGCATTTT.